This T cell receptor (beta chain) appears in the sequencing data of a study of post-analysis software for immune sequencing data. Study conclusions and caveats: The authors found that F measure strongly co-clustered same-batch samples. Comparison with controls showed significantly lower normalized Chao1 diversity in multiple sclerosis patients.

TCR beta cDNA libraries had unique molecular identifiers. TCRdb reanalysed the PCR reads using MiXCR and keeps one entry per CDR3 protein. The profile covers over 150,000 distinct CDR3 sequences, with around 36% appearing a single time and about 26% taken by the ten largest. Germline loops: CDR1 LGHNA, CDR2 YSLEER. V lost 4 bases, J lost 0 bases, and 13 bases stayed unmatched. This CDR3 region has 20 residues. This clonotype was recorded many times. What it binds is not known. The sample in question was blood, obtained after autologous hematopoietic stem cell transplantation. V usage is TRBV4-3 and J usage is TRBJ2-6, with 9 nucleotides matching TRBD1. This sequence was found in a girl aged 10 to 17 with multiple sclerosis. Here the CDR3 reads CASSPDPFGTGSSGANVLTF. The DNA for the CDR3 is TGCGCCAGCAGCCCTGACCCCTTCGGGACAGGGTCCTCTGGGGCCAACGTCCTGACTTTC.